The sequence of this T cell receptor (beta chain) was determined in a study of blood T cell repertoires in COVID-19. The repertoire was sequenced with immunoSEQ multiplex PCR; TCRdb's copy has only in-frame clones and lacks some. The sample includes some 150,000 clones, more than 75% seen only once; the top ten take roughly 1%. Deletions cut 3 bases from V and 4 bases from J, with 6 bases between. CDR3 length: 13 residues. The J gene is TRBJ2-2, the V gene TRBV12-3 or TRBV12-4; no firm D call. The sequenced material came from peripheral blood. This TCR was sampled from a man aged 40-55 years with acute or convalescent COVID-19. CDR3 in amino acids: CASSFESTGELFF. CDR3 coding DNA: TGTGCCAGCAGTTTCGAGTCCACCGGGGAGCTGTTTTTT.